These T cell receptor beta chains were read from a single sample in a study of blood T cells in healthy people across ages. Using its own MiXCR run on the 5' RACE reads, TCRdb lists one record per CDR3 protein. The repertoire holds about 570,000 distinct CDR3 sequences, with roughly 29% as singletons. Sequencing was done on a sample of blood. These receptors were collected from a woman in her 70s in good health. Both conserved end residues are part of each CDR3. A D gene is named only where the DNA matches it firmly. The size of a clone is reported for some rows only, either as once, few or many, or as a class for expanded clones.

V gene,clone size,J gene,D gene,CDR3 DNA,CDR3 protein
TRBV12-3/TRBV12-4,.,TRBJ1-2,.,TGTGCCAGCAGCCTCAGGGTTTTCGATGGCTACACCTTC,CASSLRVFDGYTF
TRBV7-2,.,TRBJ2-1,.,TGTGCCAGCAGCGACCCTTGGCTAAACGGTGAGCAGTTCTTC,CASSDPWLNGEQFF
TRBV20-1,few,TRBJ2-7,.,TGCAGTGCTAGCGACAGAACAGGGTACGACGAGCAGTACTTC,CSASDRTGYDEQYF
TRBV9,.,TRBJ2-6,.,TGTGCCAGCAGCGTATCGGGGTGGAGGTCCGGGGCCAACGTCCTGACTTTC,CASSVSGWRSGANVLTF
TRBV10-3,.,TRBJ1-1,TRBD1,TGTGCCATCAGCCCGGGACAGATCTATGATGAAGCTTTCTTT,CAISPGQIYDEAFF
TRBV12-5,few,TRBJ1-5,.,TGTGCTAGTGGTTTGGGGGATCAGCCCCAGCATTTT,CASGLGDQPQHF
TRBV20-1,.,TRBJ1-5,.,TGCAGTGCTACGGGGGAACAAGGCAATCAGTCCCAGCATTTT,CSATGEQGNQSQHF
TRBV7-9,few,TRBJ2-2,TRBD2,TGTGCCAGCAGCTTACTAGCGGGGGCCGGGGAGCTGTTTTTT,CASSLLAGAGELFF
TRBV20-1,few,TRBJ2-1,TRBD2,TGCAGTGCTACGGGGACTAGCGGGGACTACAATGAGCAGTTCTTC,CSATGTSGDYNEQFF
TRBV12-3/TRBV12-4,few,TRBJ1-1,.,TGTGCCAGCAGGCCCGGGACCTACACTGAAGCTTTCTTT,CASRPGTYTEAFF
TRBV4-3,.,TRBJ1-5,TRBD1,TGCGCCAGCAGCCAGGGGCCCGGGACAGGGGAATCTCAGCCCCAGCATTTT,CASSQGPGTGESQPQHF
TRBV20-1,.,TRBJ2-5,.,TGCAGTGCTAGAGGGCAAGAGACCCAGTACTTC,CSARGQETQYF
TRBV5-1,.,TRBJ1-1,.,TGCGCCAGCAGCCCGGCGACAGGCCCCACTGAAGCTTTCTTT,CASSPATGPTEAFF
TRBV12-3/TRBV12-4,.,TRBJ1-6,.,TGTGCCAGCAGTCCTGCTCGGGGCTCAGGGCTTAATTCACCCCTCCACTTT,CASSPARGSGLNSPLHF
TRBV12-3/TRBV12-4,.,TRBJ1-6,TRBD1,TGTGCCAGCAGTTCAACAGGGGACGCGTTTAGTTCACCCCTCCACTTT,CASSSTGDAFSSPLHF
TRBV9,.,TRBJ2-5,TRBD1,TGTGCCAGCAGCGTACCCGGGACAGGGAGAGAGACCCAGTACTTC,CASSVPGTGRETQYF
TRBV5-6,few,TRBJ2-1,.,TGTGCCAGCACCAAAAGAACCCCTTCCTACAATGAGCAGTTCTTC,CASTKRTPSYNEQFF
TRBV27,few,TRBJ1-1,.,TGTGCCAGCAGTTTACAGCGGGGAGGCACTGAAGCTTTCTTT,CASSLQRGGTEAFF
TRBV7-2,.,TRBJ2-1,TRBD2,TGTGCCGGCAGCACAGCGGGGGCAAGCTCCTACAATGAGCAGTTCTTC,CAGSTAGASSYNEQFF
TRBV20-1,few,TRBJ1-3,.,TGCAGTGCTAGAGATATCTACCTGAACACCATATATTTT,CSARDIYLNTIYF
TRBV5-1,.,TRBJ2-1,.,TGCACCAGTGCGGAGGGATCCTACAATGAGCAGTTCTTC,CTSAEGSYNEQFF
TRBV12-3/TRBV12-4,.,TRBJ1-1,.,TGTGCCAGCAAGGGGGGGACAAGTTCTACTGAAGCTTTCTTT,CASKGGTSSTEAFF
TRBV7-9,.,TRBJ1-4,TRBD1,TGTGCCAGCAGCAAGGGACAGCAGGAAAAACTGTTTTTT,CASSKGQQEKLFF
TRBV10-3,once,TRBJ2-1,.,TGTGCCATCAGTGAGAACCCAGGGATTGAGCAGTTCTTC,CAISENPGIEQFF
TRBV20-1,few,TRBJ2-5,.,TGCAGTGCTAGAGGGATCTCCGGAGGGGAGACCCAGTACTTC,CSARGISGGETQYF
TRBV21-1,.,TRBJ2-5,.,TGTGCCAGCAGCAACGGACCCAGGCCCTCGGAGACCCAGTACTTC,CASSNGPRPSETQYF
TRBV12-3/TRBV12-4,few,TRBJ1-2,.,TGTGCCAGCACTCTGGATTTCTATGGCTACACCTTC,CASTLDFYGYTF
TRBV29-1,.,TRBJ1-1,.,TGCAGCGTGTGGCTAGGCATTGGGAACACTGAAGCTTTCTTT,CSVWLGIGNTEAFF
TRBV2,.,TRBJ2-6,.,TGTGCCAGCAGGGCGCAGGGGACTGGGGCCAACGTCCTGACTTTC,CASRAQGTGANVLTF
TRBV12-3/TRBV12-4,few,TRBJ1-3,TRBD1,TGTGCCAGCAAGACAGGGGGCACTGGAAACACCATATATTTT,CASKTGGTGNTIYF
TRBV18,.,TRBJ1-2,.,TGTGCCAGCTCATCCGCGCGGGGGCTATATGGCTACACCTTC,CASSSARGLYGYTF
TRBV7-2,.,TRBJ2-3,.,TGTGCCAGCAGCTTAGCCAGGACGGCCAGTAGCACAGATACGCAGTATTTT,CASSLARTASSTDTQYF
TRBV7-2,.,TRBJ1-2,.,TGTGCCAGCAGCTTAGGCAGCCACTATGGCTACACCTTC,CASSLGSHYGYTF
TRBV20-1,.,TRBJ2-7,TRBD2,TGCAGTGCTTCGGAGCTACTAGCGGGGACCTACGAGCAGTACTTC,CSASELLAGTYEQYF
TRBV14,.,TRBJ2-3,.,TGTGCCAGCAGCCAAGATGTTTCAGATACGCAGTATTTT,CASSQDVSDTQYF
TRBV11-2,few,TRBJ2-7,.,TGTGCCAGCAGCCCCTACAAGGCGGGGACACCCGACTTC,CASSPYKAGTPDF
TRBV20-1,few,TRBJ1-5,.,TGCAGTGTTTCCGCGGGGGTGGACCAGCCCCAGCATTTT,CSVSAGVDQPQHF
TRBV7-9,.,TRBJ2-7,TRBD1,TGTGCCAGCAGCTTAGCTGGGACAGGGAACGAGCAGTACTTC,CASSLAGTGNEQYF
TRBV3-1,few,TRBJ2-5,.,TGTGCCAGCAGCCACCGGGGTTCCCAAGAGACCCAGTACTTC,CASSHRGSQETQYF
TRBV20-1,few,TRBJ2-3,TRBD2,TGCAGTGCTAGGGCCCGGGGGGGCCCTTTTACAGATACGCAGTATTTT,CSARARGGPFTDTQYF
TRBV7-2,.,TRBJ2-1,.,TGTGCCAGCAGCGGTATGGATCAGGGGCAGTTCTTC,CASSGMDQGQFF
TRBV5-1,.,TRBJ2-5,.,TGCGCCAGCAGCTTCGGGGAACAGAGACAGACCCAGTACTTC,CASSFGEQRQTQYF
TRBV14,.,TRBJ2-3,.,TGTGCCAGCAGCCAAGTCCGGGAAGGGACAGATACGCAGTATTTT,CASSQVREGTDTQYF
TRBV7-2,.,TRBJ2-1,.,TGTGCCAGCAGCGGCTTCAGGGCAGGAAAGCAGTTCTTC,CASSGFRAGKQFF